These 3 T cell receptor beta chains came from one sample sequenced in a study of blood T cells in healthy people across ages. A second PCR, run for about 6 to 12 cycles, used a sample-barcoded 5' primer plus a J-beta primer mix. TCRdb analysed the 5' RACE reads with MiXCR anew, one entry per CDR3 protein. The table lists roughly 1 million distinct CDR3 sequences, approximately 25% of them singletons. Separately, the same data were catalogued under a study of T cells of mothers and their children.

The specimen was blood. The receptors here all came from a girl aged 2-10 years in good health.

The chain uses TRBV7-9 and TRBJ1-4; 8 nucleotides match TRBD1. CDR1 and CDR2 (germline): SEHNR, FQNEAQ (reference sequence). Germline trimming cut 5 bases from V and 8 bases from J; bases unmatched to any gene: 7. CDR3 length: 14 residues. CDR3 in DNA: TGTGCCAGCAGCCCGACAGGGGTAGGAGAAAAACTGTTTTTT. This encodes CASSPTGVGEKLFF.

The chain recombines TRBV20-1 with TRBJ2-5; no firm D call. The germline V and J ends were trimmed by 0 bases and 5 bases, with 13 bases remaining between them. Germline lookup yields CDR1 DFQATT and CDR2 SNEGSKA (reference sequence). The CDR3 contains 14 residues. The CDR3: CSARDARAWETQYF. The CDR3 DNA reads as TGCAGTGCTAGAGACGCCCGGGCGTGGGAGACCCAGTACTTC.

This chain connects TRBV20-1 to TRBJ1-2; 7 bases are a match to TRBD1. The CDR3 consists of 13 residues. J lost 8 bases, V lost 6 bases, and 12 bases had no gene match. Germline CDR1 reads DFQATT; CDR2 reads SNEGSKA (reference sequence). CDR3: CSADTGTEGGYTF. The DNA for the CDR3 is TGCAGTGCAGATACCGGGACAGAAGGCGGCTACACCTTC.